The rows below give T cell receptor beta chains drawn from one sample of a study of blood T cells in healthy people across ages. TCRdb called the 5' RACE reads again in MiXCR, with one record for every CDR3 protein. The sample has about a million distinct CDR3 sequences, 51% seen once. The sample was blood. These receptors all stem from a woman aged 55-70 years in good health. Each CDR3 is given with its conserved first and last residue. The order of the fields is CDR3 length, clone size, D gene, V gene, J gene, CDR3 DNA, CDR3 protein. The D gene is left open where the match is weak. Only part of the rows carry a size: once, few, many, or a class if the clone is expanded.

15	.	.	TRBV27	TRBJ2-5	TGTGCCAGCACCTCGAGACTCCGGGAACAGGGGACTTTGTACTTC	CASTSRLREQGTLYF
16	once	TRBD2	TRBV20-1	TRBJ2-1	TGCAGTGCTAGCTCCGGACTAGCGGGAATCTACAATGAGCAGTTCTTC	CSASSGLAGIYNEQFF
15	once	.	TRBV6-5	TRBJ2-1	TGTGCCGGCAGTTACTCTGGACCAACCGTCAATGAGCAGTTCTTC	CAGSYSGPTVNEQFF
12	few	.	TRBV20-1	TRBJ2-5	TGCAGTGCTTTCCGTCCGGAGGCGGCCCAGTACTTC	CSAFRPEAAQYF
15	.	TRBD2	TRBV20-1	TRBJ2-7	TGCAGTGTTAACCCCGCTAGCGGGAGTACCTACGAGCAGTACTTC	CSVNPASGSTYEQYF
15	.	.	TRBV28	TRBJ2-7	TGTGCCAGCAGTCCAGAACAGGGGAGGACCTACGAGCAGTACTTC	CASSPEQGRTYEQYF
13	.	TRBD1	TRBV28	TRBJ1-5	TGTGCCAGCAGGTCGGACAGGAATCAGCCCCAGCATTTT	CASRSDRNQPQHF
13	few	.	TRBV29-1	TRBJ2-2	TGCAGCTTCCGACAGTTAGACACCGGGGAGCTGTTTTTT	CSFRQLDTGELFF
14	.	TRBD1	TRBV20-1	TRBJ2-7	TGCAGTGCTAGGGGGGACAGTAGCTCCTACGAGCAGTACTTC	CSARGDSSSYEQYF
19	.	.	TRBV10-1	TRBJ2-6	TGCGCCAGCAGTGATAGGATCGTTAGAACTCACTCTGGGGCCAACGTCCTGACTTTC	CASSDRIVRTHSGANVLTF
13	.	.	TRBV12-3/TRBV12-4	TRBJ2-3	TGTGCCAGCAGTGTAGGGCGGGCAGATACGCAGTATTTT	CASSVGRADTQYF
12	.	.	TRBV20-1	TRBJ2-7	TGCAGTGCCGGGACGGTTGCCTACGAGCAGTACTTC	CSAGTVAYEQYF
16	.	.	TRBV10-3	TRBJ1-2	TGTGCCATCAGTGAGTCCGTCGACAGCGAAGTCTATGGCTACACCTTC	CAISESVDSEVYGYTF
16	.	TRBD2	TRBV2	TRBJ2-2	TGTGCCAGCAGCCTGGGACTAGCGGGAGTTACCGGGGAGCTGTTTTTT	CASSLGLAGVTGELFF
15	.	.	TRBV6-5	TRBJ1-1	TGTGCCAGCAGTTACTCGAGCGGGACGGGTACTGAAGCTTTCTTT	CASSYSSGTGTEAFF
18	.	TRBD2	TRBV14	TRBJ2-1	TGTGCCAGCAGCCAAGATTGGGTAGCGGGTGCCTCCTACAATGAGCAGTTCTTC	CASSQDWVAGASYNEQFF
16	.	.	TRBV25-1	TRBJ2-7	TGTGCCAGCAGTGTCTCGACCGGGACGGCGGACAATGAGCAGTACTTC	CASSVSTGTADNEQYF
12	.	.	TRBV12-3/TRBV12-4	TRBJ2-4	TGTGCCAGCAGCGAGGTCAAAAACATTCAGTACTTC	CASSEVKNIQYF
15	many	TRBD2	TRBV7-6	TRBJ2-7	TGTGCCAGCAGCCCTTCGGCGGCTAGCGGCCACGAGCAGTACTTC	CASSPSAASGHEQYF
14	.	.	TRBV7-9	TRBJ2-7	TGTGCCAGCAGCTTTGCCGGGACCCCGAAAGAGCAGTACTTC	CASSFAGTPKEQYF
15	.	TRBD2	TRBV27	TRBJ2-1	TGTGCCAGCAGTTACGGGACTAGCGGGAGGTATGAGCAGTTCTTC	CASSYGTSGRYEQFF
14	few	.	TRBV7-2	TRBJ2-3	TGTGCCAGCAGCTTACCCCCGACTCTAGATACGCAGTATTTT	CASSLPPTLDTQYF
17	.	TRBD2	TRBV20-1	TRBJ2-3	TGCAGTGCTAGGCTATTCGGACTAGCGGGACTGTCAGATACGCAGTATTTT	CSARLFGLAGLSDTQYF
17	.	TRBD2	TRBV20-1	TRBJ2-7	TGCAGTGCTAGAATCGTCCCCGGCGGGAGGGCCGTGTACGAGCAGTACTTC	CSARIVPGGRAVYEQYF
18	.	TRBD2	TRBV28	TRBJ2-5	TGTGCCAGCAGTTCCGCCGGGAATAGCGGGAGAGGACAAGAGACCCAGTACTTC	CASSSAGNSGRGQETQYF
15	.	TRBD1	TRBV24-1	TRBJ2-1	TGTGCCACCAGTGATTTAGGGACAGGGGTGGATGAGCAGTTCTTC	CATSDLGTGVDEQFF
12	.	.	TRBV6-5	TRBJ2-1	TGTGCCAGCAGTTATCCCGGTAATGAGCAGTTCTTC	CASSYPGNEQFF
13	.	.	TRBV6-1	TRBJ2-7	TGTGCCAGCAGTGTTGGCAAGGACTACGAGCAGTACTTC	CASSVGKDYEQYF
21	.	TRBD2	TRBV3-1	TRBJ2-5	TGTGCCAGTACGCTCACGACAGACAGGTGGCTAGCGGGAGGTACACAAGAGACCCAGTACTTC	CASTLTTDRWLAGGTQETQYF
11	.	.	TRBV3-1	TRBJ2-1	TGTGCCAGCAACCAGGGACAAGAGCAGTTCTTC	CASNQGQEQFF
14	.	.	TRBV30	TRBJ2-6	TGTGCGAGCTACGAGGGGACAGGGGCCAACGTCCTGACTTTC	CASYEGTGANVLTF
15	.	.	TRBV6-2/TRBV6-3	TRBJ1-5	TGTGCCAGCAGTTCGGGACAACGTGGCAATCAGCCCCAGCATTTT	CASSSGQRGNQPQHF
15	.	TRBD2	TRBV20-1	TRBJ2-5	TGCAGTGTCGTGGGTGCTAGCGGGAGTAGGGAGACCCAGTACTTC	CSVVGASGSRETQYF
13	.	.	TRBV4-3	TRBJ2-1	TGCGCCAGCAGCCTAGGCAGCAATACAATCCAGTTCTTC	CASSLGSNTIQFF
16	many	.	TRBV10-3	TRBJ2-3	TGTGCCATCAGTGAGATGGTAGTCCGGCGGGCAGATACGCAGTATTTT	CAISEMVVRRADTQYF
15	.	.	TRBV5-5	TRBJ2-3	TGTGCCAGCAGCTTTACAGCGTTCCACACAGATACGCAGTATTTT	CASSFTAFHTDTQYF
14	.	.	TRBV5-1	TRBJ2-1	TGCGCCAGCAGCCCAGAACGACTACTGGATGAGCAGTTCTTC	CASSPERLLDEQFF
14	few	TRBD2	TRBV7-7	TRBJ2-5	TGTGCCAGCAGCCGTAGCGGGAGTCAGGAGACCCAGTACTTC	CASSRSGSQETQYF
12	few	.	TRBV4-1	TRBJ1-6	TGCGCCAGCAGCCACCATAATTCACCCCTCCACTTT	CASSHHNSPLHF
12	.	.	TRBV6-5	TRBJ1-1	TGTGCCAGCAGTCAAGGGACACCTGAAGCTTTCTTT	CASSQGTPEAFF
17	few	TRBD2	TRBV6-2/TRBV6-3	TRBJ2-7	TGTGCCAGCAGTACAGACCTCCCTAGCGGGAGTTTCAACGAGCAGTACTTC	CASSTDLPSGSFNEQYF
14	.	.	TRBV5-1	TRBJ1-2	TGCGCCAGCAGCTTGGCGGTCAGGCTTGGAGGCTACACCTTC	CASSLAVRLGGYTF
16	.	.	TRBV6-5	TRBJ2-3	TGTGCCAGCGGTTACCAGGTGGGGGCCGCTCCGGATACGCAGTATTTT	CASGYQVGAAPDTQYF
17	.	TRBD1	TRBV4-1	TRBJ2-6	TGCGCCAGCAGCCGCCCGGGACAGGGGAGTGGGGCCAACGTCCTGACTTTC	CASSRPGQGSGANVLTF
16	few	.	TRBV5-6	TRBJ2-5	TGTGCCAGCAGCGGGAACTCAGGGGAGGCGGGAGAGACCCAGTACTTC	CASSGNSGEAGETQYF
12	.	.	TRBV20-1	TRBJ2-3	TGCAGTGCTAGCGGGGTGCAAGATACGCAGTATTTT	CSASGVQDTQYF
14	.	TRBD1	TRBV2	TRBJ1-2	TGTGCCAGCGTCGGGACAGCTAACAACTATGGCTACACCTTC	CASVGTANNYGYTF
12	.	.	TRBV18	TRBJ2-3	TGTGCCAGCTCACCCCTTCAAGATACGCAGTATTTT	CASSPLQDTQYF
16	few	TRBD1	TRBV11-3	TRBJ2-2	TGTGCCAGCAGCTTAGCCGGGACAGGGAACACCGGGGAGCTGTTTTTT	CASSLAGTGNTGELFF
17	.	TRBD1	TRBV6-6	TRBJ1-2	TGTGCCAGCAGTACGTCTCCCGGGACAGGGAAGGGAGATGGCTACACCTTC	CASSTSPGTGKGDGYTF
14	once	TRBD1	TRBV4-1	TRBJ1-4	TGCGCCAGCAGCCAACAGACAGGGACCGAAAAACTGTTTTTT	CASSQQTGTEKLFF
22	.	TRBD1	TRBV6-5	TRBJ2-5	TGTGCCAGCAGTTACTCGCTCCTCATTCGTCCCATCGGGACAGGGGAAAAAGAGACCCAGTACTTC	CASSYSLLIRPIGTGEKETQYF
16	.	TRBD2	TRBV10-3	TRBJ2-3	TGTGCCATCAGTGAGTCCACTAGCGGGAGAACAGATACGCAGTATTTT	CAISESTSGRTDTQYF
15	few	.	TRBV27	TRBJ2-7	TGTGCCAGCAGTTTAGGCGGGATATCCTACAATGAGCAGTACTTC	CASSLGGISYNEQYF
15	few	.	TRBV5-1	TRBJ2-3	TGCGCCAGCAGCTTGGCCGAGGGGGTCACAGATACGCAGTATTTT	CASSLAEGVTDTQYF
14	.	.	TRBV18	TRBJ2-5	TGTGCCAGCTCACCCCTGGGGGTCGGGGAGACCCAGTACTTC	CASSPLGVGETQYF
13	few	.	TRBV10-3	TRBJ1-1	TGTGCCATCGGCGACATGGGTGGCACTGAAGCTTTCTTT	CAIGDMGGTEAFF
16	.	.	TRBV27	TRBJ2-6	TGTGCCAGCAGTTTAGGGCTAAGCTCTGGGGCCAACGTCCCGACTTTC	CASSLGLSSGANVPTF